Following are 10 T cell receptor beta chains from one sample sequenced in a study of T cells after yellow fever vaccination (dated by TCRdb to between 2018 and 2020). This specimen's treatment or condition label, interpreted: live attenuated yellow fever vaccine strain. The method behind the library was 5' RACE. The sequencer listed for this sample is Illumina HiSeq 2500. TCRdb redid the processing of the public reads, applying fastp at Q25 and MiXCR, and retained in-frame beta chains. All rows with the same CDR3 protein become a single entry with the most common DNA and genes. The sample profile shows 150,000 to 200,000 distinct CDR3 sequences; approximately 6.7% of them were found once. Of the sample, approximately 2.4% is held by the ten largest clones. Here the sequenced sample was CD4+ T cells sorted from PBMCs, taken roughly 5 days after the first yellow fever vaccination. The origin of the receptors is a man younger than 30 who received the YFV17D yellow fever vaccine.

This chain links TRBV6-1 with TRBJ1-5; 7 nucleotides agree with TRBD1. CDR1 and CDR2 from the germline V gene are MNHNS and SASEGT. Trimming cost V 6 bases and J 2 bases; bases outside gene matches: 7. The CDR3 extends over 15 amino acids. This CDR3 reads CASRINRGGNQPQHF. The DNA for the CDR3 is TGTGCCAGCAGGATAAACAGGGGCGGCAATCAGCCCCAGCATTTT.

The chain has TRBV30 and TRBJ1-5; D call uncertain. Germline V gene lookup returns CDR1 GTSNPN and CDR2 SVGIG (reference sequence). CDR3 length: 13 amino acids. V lost 1 base and J 1 base, leaving 5 bases between the germline ends. The CDR3 here is CAWSARSNQPQHF. The CDR3 bases are TGTGCCTGGAGTGCCCGAAGCAATCAGCCCCAGCATTTT.

This chain links TRBV7-9 with TRBJ1-1; weak D call: TRBD1 (5 bases). The CDR3 contains 14 residues. Trimming cost V 7 bases and J 4 bases, with 16 bases left between them. Germline lookup yields CDR1 SEHNR and CDR2 FQNEAQ (reference sequence). The CDR3 DNA sequence: TGTGCCAGCACCACGGGGCAGGGCTTCACTGAAGCTTTCTTT. Its protein is CASTTGQGFTEAFF.

The chain joins TRBV20-1 to TRBJ2-6, with D uncertain. CDR1 is DFQATT and CDR2 is SNEGSKA in the germline V gene (reference sequence). There are 18 residues in the CDR3. V was trimmed by 5 bases and J by 2 bases, leaving 22 bases between them. The CDR3 region is CSASNRPLLRAGANVLTF. The CDR3 DNA reads TGCAGTGCTTCCAATAGACCCCTCTTGAGAGCTGGGGCCAACGTCCTGACTTTC.

This clonotype was counted many times. J is TRBJ1-5 and V is TRBV4-1, with D uncertain. The germline V and J ends were trimmed by 3 bases and 6 bases, with 12 bases remaining between them. The CDR3 has 14 residues. Germline-derived CDR1 and CDR2 are MGHRA and YSYEKL. The CDR3 coding sequence is TGCGCCAGCAGCCACTATGGCGCGGGTCAGCCCCAGCATTTT. Translation gives CASSHYGAGQPQHF.

This chain links TRBV12-3 or TRBV12-4 with TRBJ2-3; TRBD2 aligns across 8 bases. The V segment lost 6 bases and the J segment 2 bases; nucleotides outside the gene matches: 13. The CDR3 covers 17 residues. CDR3 nucleotide sequence: TGTGCCAGCAGCCGAGGGGTTGGCGGGGGGCCCACAGATACGCAGTATTTT. Translated, it gives CASSRGVGGGPTDTQYF.

The rearrangement uses TRBV25-1 and TRBJ1-3; D ambiguous. The V gene lost 10 bases and the J gene lost 2 bases, with 12 bases spanning the gap. CDR3 length: 13 amino acids. Germline CDR1 MGHDK, CDR2 SYGVNS. In DNA form, the CDR3 reads TGTGCCATCCAGGCCAGTACTGGAAACACCATATATTTT. It translates to CAIQASTGNTIYF.

The chain recombines TRBV28 with TRBJ2-7, with D unresolved. V lost 8 bases and J lost 6, with 17 bases in between. The CDR3 loop spans 13 amino acids. Germline CDR1 is MDHEN and CDR2 is SYDVKM. The CDR3 DNA follows: TGTGCCAGCGGCCCCGGGCTCAACTGCGAGCAGTACTTC. Its translation: CASGPGLNCEQYF.

V gene TRBV10-1 combines with J gene TRBJ2-1; D is uncertain. In germline, CDR1 is WNHNN, CDR2 SYGVQD (reference sequence). V was cut by 6 bases and J by 2 bases, with 11 bases left in between. This CDR3 spans 14 amino acids. DNA for the CDR3: TGCGCCAGCAGCCTATATCGGGCCTACAATGAGCAGTTCTTC. Translating gives CASSLYRAYNEQFF.

The chain links TRBV5-1 to TRBJ1-6; D gene uncertain. V was shortened by 4 bases and J by 4 bases, with 15 bases between the two germline ends. This CDR3 contains 16 residues. Per germline, CDR1 SGHRS and CDR2 YFSETQ. Here the CDR3 DNA reads TGCGCCAGCAGCGCCGGCGAACGGCCGTATAATTCACCCCTCCACTTT. Protein product: CASSAGERPYNSPLHF.